The 28 T cell receptor beta chains reported below all come from one sample, sequenced in a study of blood T cell repertoires in COVID-19 (dated by TCRdb to about 2020). The method was the immunoSEQ multiplex PCR assay. TCRdb obtained this table from immuneACCESS and retained in-frame rearrangements with V and J assigned. These tables miss some clones; where compared with another copy, unresolved V genes account for less than half of the shortfall, and the remainder is unexplained. This sample lists some 120,000 clones; about 88% were detected once. 1.2% of the sample goes to the ten largest clones. Input material: peripheral blood. The receptor source for this set is a woman aged 80 or over with acute or convalescent COVID-19.

V is TRBV28 and J is TRBJ1-6; 9 positions match TRBD1. Germline CDR1 reads MDHEN; CDR2 reads SYDVKM. V dropped 6 bases and J dropped 10; count of bases not matched to a gene: 13. This CDR3 has 16 amino acids. The CDR3 protein is CASSPSRGQGGSPLHF. Written as DNA, the CDR3 is TGTGCCAGCAGCCCCAGCCGGGGACAGGGAGGCTCACCCCTCCACTTT.

This chain connects TRBV19 to TRBJ2-3, with D uncertain. With 4 bases removed from V and 0 bases from J, the gap between germline ends came to 14 bases. CDR1 and CDR2 from the germline V gene are LNHDA and SQIVND (reference sequence). CDR3 length: 16 amino acids. Here the CDR3 DNA reads TGTGCCAGTAGTAAGGCGGCCAGCTATAGCACAGATACGCAGTATTTT. It is translated as CASSKAASYSTDTQYF.

The chain combines TRBV18 with TRBJ1-2; TRBD1 agrees at 7 bases. The junction had 7 bases not matched to a gene; V was cut back by 5 bases and J by 7 bases. The V gene's germline CDR1 is KGHSH and CDR2 LQKENI. CDR3 size: 13 residues. For the CDR3, the DNA is TGTGCCAGCTCAACCGGGACAGAAACTGGCTACACCTTC. It translates to CASSTGTETGYTF.

V usage is TRBV27 and J usage is TRBJ2-7; 9 nucleotides line up with TRBD1. The CDR3 consists of 14 residues. Germline V gene sequence: CDR1 MNHEY, CDR2 SMNVEV (reference sequence). J was trimmed by 5 bases and V by 5 bases; bases with no gene match: 7. The CDR3 DNA sequence: TGTGCCAGCAGTACCGGGACAGGGTTCAACGAGCAGTACTTC. Amino acids: CASSTGTGFNEQYF.

J is TRBJ2-1 and V is TRBV5-1; D may be TRBD1 (5 bases). The CDR3 has 14 residues. Trimming removed 4 bases from V and 7 bases from J, with 15 bases in between. The germline V gene encodes CDR1 SGHRS and CDR2 YFSETQ. CDR3 coding DNA: TGCGCCAGCAGCACCCAGGGTCCCGTGAATGAGCAGTTCTTC. As protein: CASSTQGPVNEQFF.

This clone was counted a single time. This chain uses TRBV6-6 with TRBJ2-7; a weak D match, TRBD1 (6 bases). Trimming cost V 6 bases and J 1 base, with 13 bases left between them. Germline assignment: CDR1 MNHNY and CDR2 SVGAGI (reference sequence). This CDR3 contains 14 residues. Written as DNA, the CDR3 is TGTGCCAGCAGCCAAACCCAGGGGTCCTACGAGCAGTACTTC. Its translation is CASSQTQGSYEQYF.

J is TRBJ1-6 and V is TRBV5-1, with 8 bases identical to TRBD1. From germline, CDR1 is SGHRS and CDR2 YFSETQ. The CDR3 has 17 amino acids. V lost 4 bases, J lost 0 bases, and 6 bases stayed unmatched. The CDR3 DNA reads as TGCGCCAGCAGCCCCGACAGGGGCGGCTCCTATAATTCACCCCTCCACTTT. It specifies CASSPDRGGSYNSPLHF.

The V and J genes are TRBV27 and TRBJ1-2, with 10 bases matching TRBD1. Germline V gene data show CDR1 as MNHEY and CDR2 as SMNVEV (reference sequence). This CDR3 region has 13 residues. The V segment lost 6 bases and the J segment 7 bases; nucleotides outside the gene matches: 5. The CDR3 sequence is CASSRTGGIGYTF. The CDR3 DNA follows: TGTGCCAGCAGCCGGACAGGGGGGATTGGCTACACCTTC.

The V call is TRBV6-1, the J call TRBJ2-7, with 9 bases aligning to TRBD1. The germline gives CDR1 MNHNS, CDR2 SASEGT. This CDR3 is 14 amino acids long. J gave up 5 bases and V 2 bases, and 4 bases lay outside the gene matches. CDR3 in DNA: TGTGCCAGCAGTGAACAACAGGGGGCCCACGAGCAGTACTTC. Amino acid sequence: CASSEQQGAHEQYF.

This clone has a single count. The chain combines TRBV12-5 with TRBJ2-4; maybe TRBD1 (5 bases). The CDR3 runs 16 residues. Germline V gene data show CDR1 as LGHNT and CDR2 as FRNRAP. With 6 bases removed from V and 0 bases from J, the gap between germline ends came to 15 bases. The CDR3, as DNA: TGTGCTAGTGGCTCCCTAGACAGACTAGCCAAAAACATTCAGTACTTC. Its translation is CASGSLDRLAKNIQYF.

This rearrangement joins TRBV25-1 to TRBJ2-1; 13 bases are a match to TRBD2. The V gene end was trimmed by 9 bases and the J gene end by 6 bases; junction bases not matched to a gene: 5. Per germline, CDR1 MGHDK and CDR2 SYGVNS. CDR3 size: 14 residues. CDR3 DNA sequence: TGTGCCAGTGGACTAGCGGGGGTTGTCAATGAGCAGTTCTTC. Translation gives CASGLAGVVNEQFF. The full variable domain, completed using reference TRBV25-1 and TRBJ2-1, is EADIYQTPRYLVIGTGKKITLECSQTMGHDKMYWYQQDPGMELHLIHYSYGVNSTEKGDLSSESTVSRIRTEHFPLTLESARPSHTSQYLCASGLAGVVNEQFFGPGTRLTVL.

The chain links TRBV7-2 to TRBJ1-5; D perhaps matches TRBD1 (6 bases). Trimming removed 4 bases from V and 4 bases from J, with 17 bases in between. Germline V gives CDR1 SGHTA, CDR2 FQGNSA. This CDR3 comprises 16 residues. CDR3 in amino acids: CASSSWGGRKNQPQHF. The CDR3 DNA sequence: TGTGCCAGCAGCTCGTGGGGGGGCCGGAAAAATCAGCCCCAGCATTTT.

The chain has TRBV7-2 and TRBJ2-3, with 9 bases lining up with TRBD1. Germline V gene lookup returns CDR1 SGHTA and CDR2 FQGNSA. Trimming removed 5 bases from V and 3 bases from J; junction bases left unmatched: 6. The CDR3 runs 15 residues. CDR3 DNA: TGTGCCAGCAGCGCCACCGGGACAGGGACAGATACGCAGTATTTT. Encoded protein: CASSATGTGTDTQYF.

The chain joins TRBV4-1 to TRBJ2-5, with TRBD2 matching 9 bases. V was clipped by 1 base and J by 1 base; unmatched bases: 4. Germline CDR1 is MGHRA and CDR2 is YSYEKL. The CDR3 is made up of 16 amino acids. CDR3 in amino acids: CASSQATAGGQETQYF. The CDR3 coding sequence is TGCGCCAGCAGCCAAGCTACAGCGGGGGGCCAAGAGACCCAGTACTTC.

The genes are TRBV25-1 and TRBJ1-2; D gene ambiguous. The V gene's germline CDR1 is MGHDK and CDR2 SYGVNS. The CDR3 totals 12 residues. The V end was cut by 3 bases, the J end by 5 bases, with 7 bases between. As DNA, the CDR3 is TGTGCCAGCAGTGAGGGAGGGTATGGCTACACCTTC. Translated, it gives CASSEGGYGYTF.

This clone was seen only once. The chain combines TRBV4-2 with TRBJ2-5; 12 bases map to TRBD2. This CDR3 spans 17 amino acids. With V trimmed by 0 bases and J by 10 bases, 12 bases remained unmatched. Germline assignment: CDR1 LGHNA and CDR2 YNFKEQ. CDR3 DNA: TGTGCCAGCAGCCAAGATAGCCTAGCGGGGGGGACACGGGACCAGTACTTC. Translating gives CASSQDSLAGGTRDQYF.

The gene calls are TRBV28 and TRBJ1-2; a possible D gene is TRBD1 (6 bases). Trimming shortened V by 4 bases and J by 8 bases, and 20 bases separated the two germline ends. The V gene's germline CDR1 is MDHEN and CDR2 SYDVKM. The CDR3 is 15 residues long. The chain's CDR3 is CASSYPTRDISGYTF. The CDR3 DNA is TGTGCCAGCAGTTATCCAACCCGGGACATCTCCGGCTACACCTTC.

The V call is TRBV6-2 or TRBV6-3, the J call TRBJ2-5, with D possibly TRBD1 on 5 matching bases. With 5 bases removed from V and 1 base from J, the gap between germline ends came to 14 bases. Germline CDR1 reads MNHEY; CDR2 reads SVGEGT. The CDR3 is made up of 15 amino acids. The CDR3 DNA sequence: TGTGCCAGCAGTATTGCTAGGGGATCCCAAGAGACCCAGTACTTC. Protein: CASSIARGSQETQYF.

The chain links TRBV5-1 to TRBJ2-1, with a tentative D call TRBD2 (6 bases). The CDR3 covers 14 residues. Germline CDR1 reads SGHRS; CDR2 reads YFSETQ. V dropped 4 bases and J dropped 5 bases, with 13 bases sitting between them. CDR3 DNA: TGCGCCAGCAGCCCGGGACTGACAGACAATGAGCAGTTCTTC. It translates to CASSPGLTDNEQFF.

This chain links TRBV9 with TRBJ2-3; D is undetermined. Germline values: CDR1 SGDLS, CDR2 YYNGEE. CDR3 size: 15 residues. The germline V and J ends were trimmed by 0 bases and 0 bases, with 8 bases remaining between them. CDR3 loop: CASSVDPVSTDTQYF. The CDR3 nucleotides read TGTGCCAGCAGCGTAGACCCGGTTAGCACAGATACGCAGTATTTT.

The chain employs TRBV9 and TRBJ2-7; tentatively, D is TRBD1 (5 bases). V shed 2 bases and J shed 3 bases, with 12 bases lying between them. Germline values: CDR1 SGDLS, CDR2 YYNGEE. This CDR3 is 14 amino acids long. Written as DNA, the CDR3 is TGTGCCAGCAGCGTCGGGCAGGGCAACTACGAGCAGTACTTC. Encoded protein: CASSVGQGNYEQYF.

J is TRBJ2-5 and V is TRBV9, with 12 nucleotides matching TRBD2. V was pared by 0 bases and J by 8 bases, with 5 bases of the junction left unmatched. The germline V gene has CDR1 SGDLS and CDR2 YYNGEE. The CDR3 contains 15 residues. The CDR3 sequence: CASSVGLAGGGTQYF. CDR3 bases: TGTGCCAGCAGCGTAGGTCTAGCGGGGGGGGGAACCCAGTACTTC.

The table lists this clone with a few counts. The V gene is TRBV6-5, the J gene TRBJ1-2; D might be TRBD1 (5 bases). Trimming stripped 2 bases from V and 5 bases from J, with 12 bases between. CDR1 and CDR2 (germline): MNHEY, SVGAGI. CDR3 size: 14 residues. CDR3 residues: CASSYGTGSYGYTF. In nucleotides, the CDR3 is TGTGCCAGCAGTTACGGTACAGGCTCATATGGCTACACCTTC.

A single count supports this clone. The chain uses TRBV5-1 and TRBJ2-5, with D perhaps TRBD1 (5 bases). Trimming stripped 2 bases from V and 5 bases from J, with 16 bases between. The V gene's germline CDR1 is SGHRS and CDR2 YFSETQ. This CDR3 region has 15 residues. CDR3 coding DNA: TGCGCCAGCAGCTTTAACCCAGGGCAGAGGGAGACCCAGTACTTC. This gives the protein CASSFNPGQRETQYF.

V usage is TRBV11-2 and J usage is TRBJ2-7; 16 bases are a match to TRBD2. The trim removed 5 bases at V and 3 bases at J, leaving 7 bases unmatched. CDR3 length equals 17 residues. Germline CDR1 and CDR2: SGHAT and FQNNGV. CDR3 loop: CASSTGLAGGRVYEQYF. For the CDR3, the DNA is TGTGCCAGCAGCACGGGACTAGCGGGAGGGCGTGTCTACGAGCAGTACTTC.

This clone appeared once. CDR3 protein: CASSLKQGGNSPLHF. In DNA form, the CDR3 reads TGTGCCAGCAGCTTAAAACAGGGGGGTAATTCACCCCTCCACTTT. The chain is built from TRBV7-3 and TRBJ1-6, with 8 bases lining up with TRBD1. Germline V lookup: CDR1 SGHTA, CDR2 FQGTGA. The CDR3 sequence is 15 residues long. The ends lost 1 base at V and 6 bases at J; junction bases unmatched: 2.

The chain uses TRBV5-1 and TRBJ2-5; D ambiguous. Between the trimmed V and J ends, which lost 0 bases and 0 bases, there was a span of 9 bases. CDR3 length equals 15 residues. Germline assignment: CDR1 SGHRS and CDR2 YFSETQ. CDR3 protein: CASSLGLTNQETQYF. DNA of the CDR3: TGCGCCAGCAGCTTGGGACTCACTAACCAAGAGACCCAGTACTTC.

The chain uses TRBV7-2 and TRBJ1-6; D possibly corresponds to TRBD1 (6 bases). The CDR3 extends over 14 amino acids. In germline, CDR1 is SGHTA, CDR2 FQGNSA. The V and J ends lost 5 bases and 10 bases respectively, with 15 bases between them. The CDR3 loop reads CASSPRDKGSPLHF. The CDR3 DNA follows: TGTGCCAGCAGCCCCCGGGACAAGGGATCACCCCTCCACTTT.